This T cell receptor (beta chain) was sequenced for a study of T cells in Graves' hyperthyroidism and ophthalmopathy. The V gene's germline CDR1 is LGHNA and CDR2 YNFKEQ. The CDR3 has 19 amino acids. The V gene lost 0 bases and the J gene lost 0 bases, with 15 bases spanning the gap. Aged 18 to 65, the patients had hyperthyroidism that was newly diagnosed and had lasted under 2 months. Template material for amplifying TCR beta CDR3 regions consisted of RNA transcripts. HTBI primers were used for first-round RT-PCR of the TCR CDR3. TCRdb re-analysed the multiplex PCR reads in MiXCR, keeping a single row per CDR3 protein. The sample consists of 150,000 or so distinct CDR3 sequences, less than 25% of them appearing once.

This TCR was recovered from a woman aged 45 to 65 with Graves' hyperthyroidism that later progressed to Graves' ophthalmopathy. The rearrangement joins TRBV4-2 to TRBJ2-6; D unresolved. The specimen was blood. The CDR3: CASSQDSRYQISGANVLTF. The CDR3 DNA sequence: TGTGCCAGCAGCCAAGACTCTCGTTACCAAATCTCTGGGGCCAACGTCCTGACTTTC.